A single sample is the source of the 18 T cell receptor beta chains below, sequenced in a study of OX40 agonist ivuxolimab in advanced cancers. The protocol used for the library was the immunoSEQ multiplex PCR assay. TCRdb re-hosts the immuneACCESS table, in-frame sequences only. Its copies lack some clones; in the studies checked, an unresolved V gene accounts for under half of them, and the cause for the rest is not known. The sample has around 70,000 clones on record, around nine tenths of them singletons. The ten largest make up approximately 2.6% of the sample. The sequences come from CD4+ or CD8+ T cells sorted from blood, collected in a trial of the OX40 agonist ivuxolimab. The receptors shown here come from an adult with an advanced solid tumor such as melanoma, head and neck, liver or kidney cancer.

On this clone itself: The junction shows a germline mismatch at one end, possibly a read error. The DNA for the CDR3 is TGTGCCAGCTCACCCAGAGAGGAGGCTACAATAGGCTTC. Translated: CASSPREEATIGF. V and J are TRBV18 and TRBJ2-7, with D possibly TRBD2 on 5 matching bases. The CDR3 runs 13 residues. Germline values: CDR1 KGHSH, CDR2 LQKENI.

The chain combines TRBV7-8 with TRBJ1-1; the D gene is possibly TRBD1 (5 bases). V lost 5 bases, J lost 1 base, and 8 bases lay in between. The germline V gene encodes CDR1 SGHVS and CDR2 FQNEAQ. This CDR3 contains 13 residues. The CDR3: CASSETANTEAFF. The DNA of the CDR3 is TGTGCCAGCAGCGAGACAGCGAACACTGAAGCTTTCTTT. Full variable domain (outside the CDR3, taken from reference TRBV7-8 and TRBJ1-1): GAGVSQSPRYKVAKRGQDVALRCDPISGHVSLFWYQQALGQGPEFLTYFQNEAQLDKSGLPSDRFFAERPEGSVSTLKIQRTQQEDSAVYLCASSETANTEAFFGQGTRLTVV.

This clone was recorded only once. This chain links TRBV5-6 with TRBJ2-2; D possibly corresponds to TRBD1 (6 bases). Trimming left V 7 bases short and J 7 bases short, with 20 bases between. CDR1 is SGHDT, CDR2 YYEEEE, per germline. The CDR3 loop spans 15 amino acids. CDR3 DNA sequence: TGTGCCAGCTCATGGGTCTCCAGGGGAAACGGGGAGCTGTTTTTT. This encodes CASSWVSRGNGELFF.

CDR3 coding DNA: TGTGCCAGCAGCTTACTGGCCGATCAGCCCCAGCATTTT. The encoded protein is CASSLLADQPQHF. This chain joins TRBV7-2 and TRBJ1-5; D is unclear. V was pared by 2 bases and J by 5 bases, with 7 bases between. The germline gives CDR1 SGHTA, CDR2 FQGNSA. This CDR3 spans 13 amino acids. The whole variable domain, remainder taken from reference TRBV7-2 and TRBJ1-5, is GAGVSQSPSNKVTEKGKDVELRCDPISGHTALYWYRQSLGQGLEFLIYFQGNSAPDKSGLPSDRFSAERTGGSVSTLTIQRTQQEDSAVYLCASSLLADQPQHFGDGTRLSIL.

The V call is TRBV6-6, the J call TRBJ2-5; D ambiguous. The germline gives CDR1 MNHNY, CDR2 SVGAGI (reference sequence). Trimming pared 6 bases from V and 1 base from J, leaving 15 bases between. The CDR3 spans 15 residues. CDR3 in DNA: TGTGCCAGCAGAATAAGGGTTGGGTCCCAAGAGACCCAGTACTTC. This encodes CASRIRVGSQETQYF.

V and J are TRBV4-2 and TRBJ2-6; tentative D call: TRBD1 (6 bases). The CDR3 is 11 residues long. Germline loops: CDR1 LGHNA, CDR2 YNFKEQ. Between the trimmed V and J ends, which lost 4 bases and 13 bases, there was a span of 8 bases. The CDR3 reads CASSPDRVLTF. CDR3 bases: TGTGCCAGCAGCCCGGACAGAGTCCTGACTTTC.

This chain joins TRBV27 and TRBJ2-7; 11 nucleotides match TRBD2. Germline lookup yields CDR1 MNHEY and CDR2 SMNVEV (reference sequence). J was trimmed by 4 bases and V by 5 bases; bases with no gene match: 10. The CDR3 extends over 16 amino acids. The CDR3 here is CASSPYSGRVGYEQYF. CDR3 nucleotide sequence: TGTGCCAGCAGTCCGTATAGCGGGAGGGTCGGTTACGAGCAGTACTTC.

This clone has a single count. The CDR3 nucleotides read TGTGCCAGCAGCTTAATGCGGGGGAGGGGAAGAGGGGAGCTGTTTTTT. Translating it yields CASSLMRGRGRGELFF. J is TRBJ2-2 and V is TRBV7-8; the match to TRBD2 covers 7 bases. The CDR3 length is 16 residues. V shed 2 bases and J 8 bases; nucleotides not matched to a gene: 11. Germline assignment: CDR1 SGHVS and CDR2 FQNEAQ. The full variable domain, rest sourced from reference TRBV7-8 and TRBJ2-2, is GAGVSQSPRYKVAKRGQDVALRCDPISGHVSLFWYQQALGQGPEFLTYFQNEAQLDKSGLPSDRFFAERPEGSVSTLKIQRTQQEDSAVYLCASSLMRGRGRGELFFGEGSRLTVL.

This chain joins TRBV10-3 and TRBJ2-1; 7 bases match TRBD2. The germline V gene has CDR1 ENHRY and CDR2 SYGVKD. The CDR3 runs 17 residues. V lost 0 bases and J lost 0; bases outside the gene matches: 5. The CDR3 protein is CAISESPSGTSYNEQFF. The CDR3 coding sequence is TGTGCCATCAGTGAGTCTCCTAGCGGTACCTCCTACAATGAGCAGTTCTTC.

V usage is TRBV19 and J usage is TRBJ1-4, with a possible D match to TRBD1 (5 bases). The CDR3 is 12 amino acids. Germline values: CDR1 LNHDA, CDR2 SQIVND (reference sequence). Trimming took off 5 bases at V and 6 bases at J, with 7 bases between the two ends. The CDR3 here is CASSGGDEKLFF. The CDR3 DNA is TGTGCCAGTAGTGGGGGGGATGAAAAACTGTTTTTT.

The chain carries TRBV10-3 and TRBJ1-6; D not certain. The CDR3 loop spans 14 amino acids. CDR1 ENHRY and CDR2 SYGVKD come from the germline V gene. Trimming cost V 2 bases and J 6 bases, with 8 bases left between them. For the CDR3, the DNA is TGTGCCATCAGTGAGGTGCAGACTAATTCACCCCTCCACTTT. This sequence encodes CAISEVQTNSPLHF.

J is TRBJ2-7 and V is TRBV5-1; no clear D. The CDR3 extends over 12 amino acids. The V gene lost 4 bases and the J gene lost 0 bases, with 5 bases spanning the gap. Germline CDR1 is SGHRS and CDR2 is YFSETQ. The CDR3 DNA reads TGCGCCAGCAGCCCCCGCTCCTACGAGCAGTACTTC. Amino acids: CASSPRSYEQYF.

The rearrangement uses TRBV5-1 and TRBJ2-4, with D maybe TRBD1 (6 bases). With 3 bases removed from V and 5 bases from J, the gap between germline ends came to 9 bases. The CDR3 runs to 13 residues. CDR1 is SGHRS, CDR2 YFSETQ, per germline. CDR3 DNA: TGCGCCAGCAGCTCTCCAGGGGAAAACATTCAGTACTTC. This sequence encodes CASSSPGENIQYF.

The chain couples TRBV6-1 to TRBJ2-5; D might be TRBD2 (5 bases). V was pared by 6 bases and J by 1 base, with 15 bases between. CDR1 and CDR2 from the germline V gene are MNHNS and SASEGT. This CDR3 has 15 residues. DNA of the CDR3: TGTGCCAGCAGAGGAGGTCCGGCAGCCCAAGAGACCCAGTACTTC. It is translated as CASRGGPAAQETQYF.

The rearrangement joins TRBV7-3 to TRBJ1-1, with D tentatively TRBD1 (5 bases). Trimming stripped 1 base from V and 4 bases from J, with 16 bases between. CDR1 and CDR2 from the germline V gene are SGHTA and FQGTGA. The CDR3 covers 16 residues. The chain's CDR3 is CASSLIAAGRVTEAFF. CDR3 coding DNA: TGTGCCAGCAGCTTAATCGCCGCAGGGCGGGTCACTGAAGCTTTCTTT. Looking up the rest from reference TRBV7-3 and TRBJ1-1 gives the full variable domain: GAGVSQTPSNKVTEKGKYVELRCDPISGHTALYWYRQSLGQGPEFLIYFQGTGAADDSGLPNDRFFAVRPEGSVSTLKIQRTERGDSAVYLCASSLIAAGRVTEAFFGQGTRLTVV.

This clone came up once. In DNA, the CDR3 is TGTGCCAGCAGCTCCCTCGGGGCAGGTGAGCAGTTCTTC. It encodes CASSSLGAGEQFF. V and J are TRBV7-3 and TRBJ2-1, with D perhaps being TRBD1 or TRBD2 (5 bases each). The CDR3 totals 13 residues. Germline V CDR1 and CDR2: SGHTA, FQGTGA. The germline V and J ends were trimmed by 4 bases and 9 bases, with 13 bases remaining between them.

The rearrangement uses TRBV28 and TRBJ2-1; 7 positions match TRBD1. This CDR3 has 14 amino acids. CDR1 MDHEN and CDR2 SYDVKM come from the germline V gene. J was trimmed by 7 bases and V by 0 bases; bases with no gene match: 3. The CDR3 coding sequence is TGTGCCAGCAGTTTATGGCCACAGGGGAATGAGCAGTTCTTC. Its protein product is CASSLWPQGNEQFF.

This chain links TRBV5-4 with TRBJ2-5; no definite D call. This CDR3 comprises 13 residues. The V gene lost 2 bases and the J gene lost 4 bases, with 9 bases spanning the gap. Germline V gives CDR1 SGHNT, CDR2 YYREEE (reference sequence). The CDR3 bases are TGTGCCAGCAGCTTAGACTCGGGAGAGACCCAGTACTTC. Translation gives CASSLDSGETQYF.